The 13 T cell receptor beta chains reported below all come from one sample, sequenced in a study of CD8+ T cells in alopecia areata. Isolated RNA was reverse transcribed into cDNA used as the sequencing template. Generated by immunoSEQ multiplex PCR, the TCRdb table keeps only in-frame clones and is missing some. The repertoire includes 150,000 or so clones, about 90% of them detected once, and around 15% sits in the top ten. The material was CD8+ T cells sorted from blood, obtained at week 0. These receptors all stem from a human donor with alopecia areata.

V gene TRBV5-6 combines with J gene TRBJ1-2, with D possibly being TRBD1 (5 bases). The CDR3 contains 15 residues. Per the germline V gene, CDR1 is SGHDT and CDR2 is YYEEEE. With 4 bases removed from V and 6 bases from J, the gap between germline ends came to 19 bases. CDR3 residues: CASSARWGLDDGYTF. In DNA form, the CDR3 reads TGTGCCAGCAGCGCCCGCTGGGGGTTGGATGATGGCTACACCTTC.

This chain links TRBV13 with TRBJ2-7; TRBD1 agrees at 10 bases. The germline gives CDR1 PRHDT, CDR2 FYEKMQ (reference sequence). The J segment lost 5 bases and the V segment lost 4 bases, leaving 5 bases of the junction unmatched. The CDR3 length is 14 residues. The CDR3 DNA follows: TGTGCCAGCAGCTACGACAGGGGGCACCACGAGCAGTACTTC. Amino acid sequence: CASSYDRGHHEQYF.

This chain links TRBV29-1 with TRBJ2-1; TRBD1 matches at 8 bases. CDR1 and CDR2 from the germline V gene are SQVTM and ANQGSEA. CDR3 length: 11 amino acids. Losses at the gene ends were 5 bases for V and 8 bases for J; bases not matched to a gene: 2. The CDR3 DNA reads as TGCAGCGTTCCGACAGGGGATGAGCAGTTCTTC. Amino acids: CSVPTGDEQFF.

Concerning this clone: The sample contains more than one DNA sequence encoding this CDR3. The genes are TRBV4-1 and TRBJ1-1; a possible D gene is TRBD1 (5 bases). The germline V gene has CDR1 MGHRA and CDR2 YSYEKL. This CDR3 spans 14 amino acids. V was pared by 3 bases and J by 0 bases, with 8 bases between. In DNA form, the CDR3 reads TGCGCCAGCAGCCAGGGACCGATGAACACTGAAGCTTTCTTT. It specifies CASSQGPMNTEAFF.

This clone has just one count. This chain joins TRBV30 and TRBJ2-7, with 11 bases matching TRBD2. The germline CDR1 and CDR2 sequences are GTSNPN and SVGIG (reference sequence). Trimming at V came to 5 bases and at J to 4 bases, leaving 4 bases not matched to a gene. The CDR3 runs to 13 residues. CDR3 protein: CAWDLAGGYEQYF. The CDR3, as DNA: TGTGCCTGGGACCTAGCGGGAGGATACGAGCAGTACTTC.

This chain links TRBV7-9 with TRBJ1-1; 7 bases line up with TRBD1. Germline-derived CDR1 and CDR2 are SEHNR and FQNEAQ (reference sequence). V lost 1 base and J lost 0; bases outside the gene matches: 2. The CDR3 runs to 15 residues. CDR3 coding DNA: TGTGCCAGCAGCTTAGAACAGGGGATGAACACTGAAGCTTTCTTT. Protein sequence: CASSLEQGMNTEAFF.

This clone was observed once. The chain couples TRBV11-2 to TRBJ1-1, with no clear D. V lost 5 bases and J lost 2, with 21 bases in between. CDR1 is SGHAT, CDR2 FQNNGV, per germline. CDR3 size: 17 residues. In DNA form, the CDR3 reads TGTGCCAGCAGCCCTACAATTCCGAGGGTTGAAAACACTGAAGCTTTCTTT. Translated, it gives CASSPTIPRVENTEAFF.

This clone showed up just once. The CDR3 sequence: CASSQGGGEDTQYF. DNA for the CDR3: TGCGCCAGCAGCCAAGGGGGGGGCGAAGATACGCAGTATTTT. The genes are TRBV4-1 and TRBJ2-3, with a weak D call TRBD2 (7 bases). V was clipped by 1 base and J by 5 bases, with 10 bases between them. This CDR3 has 14 residues. The germline gives CDR1 MGHRA, CDR2 YSYEKL.

The CDR3 protein is CASSADEGHEQYF. As DNA, the CDR3 is TGTGCCAGCAGTGCCGATGAAGGCCACGAGCAGTACTTC. The chain has TRBV6-1 and TRBJ2-7; D call uncertain. The CDR3 contains 13 residues. The germline gives CDR1 MNHNS, CDR2 SASEGT. V was pared by 4 bases and J by 5 bases, with 12 bases between.

In nucleotides, the CDR3 is TGTGCCAGCAGTGACTTCCCTCGCGGGGGGTCCTACAATGAGCAGTTCTTC. Its protein product is CASSDFPRGGSYNEQFF. The J gene is TRBJ2-1, the V gene TRBV6-4, with 8 nucleotides matching TRBD2. Germline CDR1 reads MRHNA; CDR2 reads SNTAGT. The CDR3 contains 17 residues. J lost 1 base, V lost 1 base, and 6 bases had no gene match.

By share, this clone counts as medium-sized. The chain couples TRBV29-1 to TRBJ2-6, with 9 bases fitting TRBD1. The ends lost 3 bases at V and 0 bases at J; junction bases unmatched: 0. CDR3 length: 15 amino acids. Germline CDR1 SQVTM, CDR2 ANQGSEA. CDR3: CSVETGGSGANVLTF. Here the CDR3 DNA reads TGCAGCGTTGAGACAGGGGGCTCTGGGGCCAACGTCCTGACTTTC.

The V call is TRBV27, the J call TRBJ2-7; D not certain. This CDR3 region has 11 residues. The germline V gene encodes CDR1 MNHEY and CDR2 SMNVEV (reference sequence). Trimming took 4 bases from V and 7 from J, leaving 8 bases between them. Here the CDR3 DNA reads TGTGCCAGCAGTTCCGTCGGGGAGCAGTACTTC. Translation: CASSSVGEQYF.

CDR3 DNA sequence: TGTGCCAGCAGCCGTCCCTTCCAAGAGACCCAGTACTTC. This gives the protein CASSRPFQETQYF. This sequence joins TRBV7-2 and TRBJ2-5; D is ambiguous. The CDR3 length is 13 residues. The V and J ends lost 5 bases and 1 base respectively, with 8 bases between them. Germline CDR1 is SGHTA and CDR2 is FQGNSA.